This T cell receptor (beta chain) was sequenced for a study of blood T cells in healthy people across ages. Findings and caveats of the study: Per million T cells, the diversity of TCR beta decreased roughly linearly as age advanced.

Germline V gene sequence: CDR1 SQVTM, CDR2 ANQGSEA. J was trimmed by 0 bases and V by 6 bases; bases with no gene match: 9. This CDR3 has 15 residues. It was with a sample-barcoded 5' primer and a J-beta primer mix that a second PCR of about 6 to 11 cycles was run. Through a template-switch adaptor with 12 random nucleotides, each cDNA molecule received a tag. TCRdb processed the 5' RACE reads anew with MiXCR; each CDR3 protein has one entry. Counted here are around 1,500,000 distinct CDR3 sequences, roughly 30% occurring once; the ten biggest clones make up roughly 8%. Remarks on this clonotype: As yet, its antigen is unknown.

The chain couples TRBV29-1 to TRBJ1-1; 8 bases are shared with TRBD1. This receptor was identified in a woman under 40 in good health. The sequencing input was blood. The CDR3 DNA sequence: TGCAGCGTAGTGGACAGGGAGGCGATGAACACTGAAGCTTTCTTT. Translated, it gives CSVVDREAMNTEAFF.